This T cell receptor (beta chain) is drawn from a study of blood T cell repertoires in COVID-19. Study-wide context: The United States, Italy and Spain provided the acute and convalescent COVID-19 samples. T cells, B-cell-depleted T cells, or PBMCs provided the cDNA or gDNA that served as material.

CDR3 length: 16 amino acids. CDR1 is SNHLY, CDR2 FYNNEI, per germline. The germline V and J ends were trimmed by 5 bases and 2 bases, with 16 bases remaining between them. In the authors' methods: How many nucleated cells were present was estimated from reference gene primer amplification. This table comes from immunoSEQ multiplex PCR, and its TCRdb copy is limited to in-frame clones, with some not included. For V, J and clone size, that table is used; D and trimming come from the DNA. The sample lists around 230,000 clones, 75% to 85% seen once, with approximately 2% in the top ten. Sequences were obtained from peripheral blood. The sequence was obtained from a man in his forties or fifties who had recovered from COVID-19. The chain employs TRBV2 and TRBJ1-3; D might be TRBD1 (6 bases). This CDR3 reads CASSPRVAGAGNTIYF. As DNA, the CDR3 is TGTGCCAGCAGTCCGAGGGTGGCAGGGGCTGGAAACACCATATATTTT.